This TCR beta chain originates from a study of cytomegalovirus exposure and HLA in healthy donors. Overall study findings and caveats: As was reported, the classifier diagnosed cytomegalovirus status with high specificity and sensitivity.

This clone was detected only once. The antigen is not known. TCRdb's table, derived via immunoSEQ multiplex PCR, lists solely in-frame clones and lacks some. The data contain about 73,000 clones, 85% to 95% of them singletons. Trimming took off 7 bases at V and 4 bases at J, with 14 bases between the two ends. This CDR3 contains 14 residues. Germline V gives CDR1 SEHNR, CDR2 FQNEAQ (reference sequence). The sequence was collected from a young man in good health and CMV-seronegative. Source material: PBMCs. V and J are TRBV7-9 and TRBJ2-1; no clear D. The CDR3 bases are TGTGCCAGCACCATCCCCCGGCGGTACAATGAGCAGTTCTTC. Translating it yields CASTIPRRYNEQFF.